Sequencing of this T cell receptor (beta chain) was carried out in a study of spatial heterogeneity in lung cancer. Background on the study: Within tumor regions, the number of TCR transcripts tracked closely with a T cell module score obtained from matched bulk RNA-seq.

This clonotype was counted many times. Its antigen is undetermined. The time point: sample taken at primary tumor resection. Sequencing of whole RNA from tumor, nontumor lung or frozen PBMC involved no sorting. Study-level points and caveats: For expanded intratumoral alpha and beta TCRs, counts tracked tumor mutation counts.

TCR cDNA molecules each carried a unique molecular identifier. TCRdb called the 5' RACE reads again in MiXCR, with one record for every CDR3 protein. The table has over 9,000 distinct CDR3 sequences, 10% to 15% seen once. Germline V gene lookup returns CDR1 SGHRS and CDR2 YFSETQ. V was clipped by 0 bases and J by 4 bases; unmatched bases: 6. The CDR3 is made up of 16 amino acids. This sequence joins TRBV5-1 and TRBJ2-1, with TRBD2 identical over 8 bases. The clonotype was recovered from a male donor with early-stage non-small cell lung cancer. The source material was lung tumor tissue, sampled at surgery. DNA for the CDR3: TGCGCCAGCAGCTTGGCTAAGGGACTAGTATACAATGAGCAGTTCTTC. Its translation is CASSLAKGLVYNEQFF.